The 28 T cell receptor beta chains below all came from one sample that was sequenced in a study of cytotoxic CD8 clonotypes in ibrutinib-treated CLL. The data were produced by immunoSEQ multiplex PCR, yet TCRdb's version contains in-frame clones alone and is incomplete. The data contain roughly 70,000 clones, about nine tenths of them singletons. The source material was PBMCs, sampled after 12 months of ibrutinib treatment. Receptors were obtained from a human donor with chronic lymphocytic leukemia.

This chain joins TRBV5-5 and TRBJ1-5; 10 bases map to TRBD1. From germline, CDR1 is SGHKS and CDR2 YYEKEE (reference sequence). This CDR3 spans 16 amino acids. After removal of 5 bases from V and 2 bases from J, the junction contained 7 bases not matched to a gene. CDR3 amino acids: CASSRQGAIGNQPQHF. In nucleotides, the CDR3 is TGTGCCAGCAGTCGACAGGGGGCTATAGGCAATCAGCCCCAGCATTTT.

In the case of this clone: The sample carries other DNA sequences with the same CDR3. The CDR3 sequence is CAWSGGRGQFF. CDR3 nucleotides: TGTGCCTGGTCCGGGGGGCGGGGGCAGTTCTTC. V gene TRBV30 combines with J gene TRBJ2-1; D possibly corresponds to TRBD2 (7 bases). The germline V gene has CDR1 GTSNPN and CDR2 SVGIG (reference sequence). The CDR3 has 11 amino acids. V shed 5 bases and J shed 12 bases, with 14 bases lying between them.

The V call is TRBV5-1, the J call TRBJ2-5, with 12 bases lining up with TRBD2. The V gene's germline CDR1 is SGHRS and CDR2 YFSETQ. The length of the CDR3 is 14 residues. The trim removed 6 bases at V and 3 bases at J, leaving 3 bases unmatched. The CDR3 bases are TGCGCCAGCACCTCTAGCGGGAGGGAAGAGACCCAGTACTTC. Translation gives CASTSSGREETQYF.

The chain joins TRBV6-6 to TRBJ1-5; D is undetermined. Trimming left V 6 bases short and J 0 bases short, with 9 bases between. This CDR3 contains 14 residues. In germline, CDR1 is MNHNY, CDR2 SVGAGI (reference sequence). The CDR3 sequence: CASRGQYSNQPQHF. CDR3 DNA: TGTGCCAGCAGAGGTCAGTATAGCAATCAGCCCCAGCATTTT.

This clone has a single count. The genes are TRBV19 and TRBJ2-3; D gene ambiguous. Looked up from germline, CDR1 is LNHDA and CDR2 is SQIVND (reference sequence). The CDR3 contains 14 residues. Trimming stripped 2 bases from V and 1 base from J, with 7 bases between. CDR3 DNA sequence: TGTGCCAGTAGTATACGACTTCGCACAGATACGCAGTATTTT. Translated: CASSIRLRTDTQYF.

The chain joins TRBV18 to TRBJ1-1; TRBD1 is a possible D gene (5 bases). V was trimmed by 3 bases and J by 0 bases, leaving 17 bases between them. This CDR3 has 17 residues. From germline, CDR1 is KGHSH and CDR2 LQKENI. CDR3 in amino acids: CASSPANLQGMNTEAFF. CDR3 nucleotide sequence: TGTGCCAGCTCACCTGCAAACCTTCAGGGAATGAACACTGAAGCTTTCTTT.

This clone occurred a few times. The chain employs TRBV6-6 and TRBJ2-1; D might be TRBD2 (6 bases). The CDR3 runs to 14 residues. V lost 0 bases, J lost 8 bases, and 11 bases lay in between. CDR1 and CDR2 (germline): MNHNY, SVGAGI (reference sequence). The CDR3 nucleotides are TGTGCCAGCAGTTACTCGTCGGCTAGCGATGAGCAGTTCTTC. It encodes CASSYSSASDEQFF.

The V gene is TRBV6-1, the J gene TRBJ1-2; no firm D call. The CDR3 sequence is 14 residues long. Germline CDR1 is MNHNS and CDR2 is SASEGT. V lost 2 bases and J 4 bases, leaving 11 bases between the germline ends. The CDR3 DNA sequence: TGTGCCAGCAGTGAAACGGATTGGGGCTATGGCTACACCTTC. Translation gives CASSETDWGYGYTF.

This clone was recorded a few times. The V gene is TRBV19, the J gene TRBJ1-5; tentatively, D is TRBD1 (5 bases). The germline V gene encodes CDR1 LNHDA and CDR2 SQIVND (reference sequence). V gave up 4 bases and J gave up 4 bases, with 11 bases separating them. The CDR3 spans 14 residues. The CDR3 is CASSNDRLNQPQHF. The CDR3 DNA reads TGTGCCAGTAGTAATGACAGATTAAATCAGCCCCAGCATTTT.

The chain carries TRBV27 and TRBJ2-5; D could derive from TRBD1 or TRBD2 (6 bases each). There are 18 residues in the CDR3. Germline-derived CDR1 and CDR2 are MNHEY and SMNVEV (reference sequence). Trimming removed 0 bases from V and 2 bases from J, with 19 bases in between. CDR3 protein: CASSLSEGGTVLQETQYF. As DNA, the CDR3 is TGTGCCAGCAGTTTATCGGAGGGGGGCACAGTACTACAAGAGACCCAGTACTTC.

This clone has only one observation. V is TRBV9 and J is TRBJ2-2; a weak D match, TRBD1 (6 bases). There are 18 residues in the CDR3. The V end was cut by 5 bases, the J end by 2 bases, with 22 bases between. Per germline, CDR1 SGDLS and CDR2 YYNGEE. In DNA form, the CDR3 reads TGTGCCAGCAGTGCCTCCCGCCGGGACAAGTATAACACCGGGGAGCTGTTTTTT. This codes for CASSASRRDKYNTGELFF.

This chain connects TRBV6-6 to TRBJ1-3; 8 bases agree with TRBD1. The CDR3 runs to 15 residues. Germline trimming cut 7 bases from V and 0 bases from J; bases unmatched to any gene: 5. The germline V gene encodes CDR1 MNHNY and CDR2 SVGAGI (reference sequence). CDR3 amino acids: CASTLDRVSGNTIYF. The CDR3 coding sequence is TGTGCCAGCACCCTGGACAGGGTCTCTGGAAACACCATATATTTT.

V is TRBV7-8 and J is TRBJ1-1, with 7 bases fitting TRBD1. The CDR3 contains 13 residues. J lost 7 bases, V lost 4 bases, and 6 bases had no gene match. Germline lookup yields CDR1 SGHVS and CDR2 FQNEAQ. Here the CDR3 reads CASSSDRPSEAFF. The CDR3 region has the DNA TGTGCCAGCAGCTCGGACAGGCCGAGTGAAGCTTTCTTT.

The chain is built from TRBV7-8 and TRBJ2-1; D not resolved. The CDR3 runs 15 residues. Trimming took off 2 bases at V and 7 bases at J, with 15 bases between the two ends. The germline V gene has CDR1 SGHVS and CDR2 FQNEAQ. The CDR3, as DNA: TGTGCCAGCAGCTTATTTGTTGGACGGCGGAATGAGCAGTTCTTC. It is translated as CASSLFVGRRNEQFF. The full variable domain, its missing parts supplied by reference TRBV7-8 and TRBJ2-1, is GAGVSQSPRYKVAKRGQDVALRCDPISGHVSLFWYQQALGQGPEFLTYFQNEAQLDKSGLPSDRFFAERPEGSVSTLKIQRTQQEDSAVYLCASSLFVGRRNEQFFGPGTRLTVL.

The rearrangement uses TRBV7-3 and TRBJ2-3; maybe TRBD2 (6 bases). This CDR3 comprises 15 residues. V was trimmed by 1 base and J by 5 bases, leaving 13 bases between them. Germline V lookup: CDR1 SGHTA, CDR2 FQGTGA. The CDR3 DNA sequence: TGTGCCAGCAGCTTAATGGCCCGGGAGAGAGATACGCAGTATTTT. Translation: CASSLMARERDTQYF. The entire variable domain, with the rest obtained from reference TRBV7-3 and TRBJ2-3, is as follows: GAGVSQTPSNKVTEKGKYVELRCDPISGHTALYWYRQSLGQGPEFLIYFQGTGAADDSGLPNDRFFAVRPEGSVSTLKIQRTERGDSAVYLCASSLMARERDTQYFGPGTRLTVL.

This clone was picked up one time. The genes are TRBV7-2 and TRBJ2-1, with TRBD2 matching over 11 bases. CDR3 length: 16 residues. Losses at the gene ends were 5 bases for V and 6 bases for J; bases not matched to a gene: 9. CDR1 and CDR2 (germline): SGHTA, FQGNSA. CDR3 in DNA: TGTGCCAGCAGCCCCCCTGGGCTAGCGGGAGGCAATGAGCAGTTCTTC. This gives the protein CASSPPGLAGGNEQFF.

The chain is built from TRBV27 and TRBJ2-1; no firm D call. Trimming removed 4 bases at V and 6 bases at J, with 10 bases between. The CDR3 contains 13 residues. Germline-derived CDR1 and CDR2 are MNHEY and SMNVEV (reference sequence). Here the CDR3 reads CASSSHLPNEQFF. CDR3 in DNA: TGTGCCAGCAGTTCACACCTTCCCAATGAGCAGTTCTTC.

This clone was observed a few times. CDR3 protein: CASTSGARAFF. The CDR3 DNA is TGTGCCAGCACCTCTGGGGCTAGAGCTTTCTTT. This chain connects TRBV28 to TRBJ1-1, with a possible D match to TRBD1 (5 bases). Germline CDR1 MDHEN, CDR2 SYDVKM. CDR3 length: 11 amino acids. The germline V and J ends were trimmed by 7 bases and 10 bases, with 13 bases remaining between them.

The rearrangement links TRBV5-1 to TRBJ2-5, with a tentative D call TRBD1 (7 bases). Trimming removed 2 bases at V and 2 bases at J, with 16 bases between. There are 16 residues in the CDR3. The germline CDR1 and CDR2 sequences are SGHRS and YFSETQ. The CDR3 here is CASSFPTGAGQETQYF. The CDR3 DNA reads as TGCGCCAGCAGCTTCCCCACAGGGGCGGGACAAGAGACCCAGTACTTC.

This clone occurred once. The CDR3 coding sequence is TGTGCCAGCAGCTTAGTTGGCGGGATCCGTACCGGGGAGCTGTTTTTT. As protein: CASSLVGGIRTGELFF. The chain recombines TRBV7-6 with TRBJ2-2, with D maybe TRBD2 (6 bases). The CDR3 length is 16 residues. V lost 1 base, J lost 5 bases, and 14 bases lay in between. Germline V lookup: CDR1 SGHVS, CDR2 FNYEAQ.

CDR3 in DNA: TGTGCCAGCAGTCGACCCCCAACAGATACGCAGTATTTT. Its translation is CASSRPPTDTQYF. This rearrangement joins TRBV27 to TRBJ2-3; D gene uncertain. The germline V gene encodes CDR1 MNHEY and CDR2 SMNVEV (reference sequence). CDR3 length equals 13 residues. V lost 5 bases to trimming and J lost 3 bases, with 9 bases between them.

In DNA form, the CDR3 reads TGTGCCAGCAGCTTAGCGGGTAGTAGAAACACCTTC. Protein: CASSLAGSRNTF. The V and J genes are TRBV7-8 and TRBJ1-2; D is uncertain. The CDR3 sequence is 12 residues long. The germline V and J ends were trimmed by 0 bases and 12 bases, with 11 bases remaining between them. Germline CDR1 and CDR2: SGHVS and FQNEAQ.

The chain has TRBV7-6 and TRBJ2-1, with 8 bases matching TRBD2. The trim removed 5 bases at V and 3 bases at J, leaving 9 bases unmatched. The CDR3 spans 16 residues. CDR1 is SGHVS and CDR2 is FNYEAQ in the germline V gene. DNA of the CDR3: TGTGCCAGCAGCCCGCGCGGCGGGAGGAACTACAATGAGCAGTTCTTC. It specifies CASSPRGGRNYNEQFF.

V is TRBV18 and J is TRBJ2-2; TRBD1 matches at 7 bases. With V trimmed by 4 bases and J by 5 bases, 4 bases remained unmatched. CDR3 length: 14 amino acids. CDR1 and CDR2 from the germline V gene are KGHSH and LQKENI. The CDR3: CASSQQGNTGELFF. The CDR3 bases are TGTGCCAGCTCACAACAGGGGAATACCGGGGAGCTGTTTTTT.

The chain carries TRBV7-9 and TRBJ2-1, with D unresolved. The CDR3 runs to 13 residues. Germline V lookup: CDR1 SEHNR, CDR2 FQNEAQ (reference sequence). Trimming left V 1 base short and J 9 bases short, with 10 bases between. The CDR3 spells CASSLGAAREQFF. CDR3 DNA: TGTGCCAGCAGCTTAGGGGCAGCCCGTGAGCAGTTCTTC.

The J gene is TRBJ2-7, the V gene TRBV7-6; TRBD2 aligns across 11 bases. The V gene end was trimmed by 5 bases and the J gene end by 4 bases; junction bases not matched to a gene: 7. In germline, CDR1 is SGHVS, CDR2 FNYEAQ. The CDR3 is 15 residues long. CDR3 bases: TGTGCCAGCAGCCTAATAGCGGGAGGGCCGTACGAGCAGTACTTC. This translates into CASSLIAGGPYEQYF.

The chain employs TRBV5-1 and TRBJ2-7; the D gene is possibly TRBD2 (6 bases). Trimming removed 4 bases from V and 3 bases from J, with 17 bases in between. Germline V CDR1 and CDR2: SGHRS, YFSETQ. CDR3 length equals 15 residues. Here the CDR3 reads CASSDGTANHYEQYF. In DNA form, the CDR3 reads TGCGCCAGCAGCGATGGGACTGCTAATCACTACGAGCAGTACTTC.

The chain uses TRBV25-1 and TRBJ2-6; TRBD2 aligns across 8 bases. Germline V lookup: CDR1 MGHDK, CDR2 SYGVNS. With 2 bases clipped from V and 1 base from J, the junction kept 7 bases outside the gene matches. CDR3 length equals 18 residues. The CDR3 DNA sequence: TGTGCCAGCAGTGAAAGGACTAGCACTAAATCTGGGGCCAACGTCCTGACTTTC. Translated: CASSERTSTKSGANVLTF.